The text below deals with one T cell receptor beta chain. The assay was immunoSEQ multiplex PCR, and TCRdb's table has in-frame clones only and misses some. The data contain about 74,000 clones, over 75% of them singletons. This sample stems from a study of blood T cell repertoires in COVID-19. Study at large: Donors in the United States, Italy and Spain gave samples during acute or convalescent COVID-19. T cells, B-cell-depleted T cells, or PBMCs provided the cDNA or gDNA that served as material.

J was trimmed by 3 bases and V by 0 bases; bases with no gene match: 4. CDR3 length: 15 residues. The germline V gene has CDR1 SGHRS and CDR2 YFSETQ. The clonotype comes from a woman aged 80 or over with active or convalescent COVID-19. The gene calls are TRBV5-1 and TRBJ2-3; 7 nucleotides line up with TRBD1. Material for sequencing was peripheral blood. CDR3 DNA sequence: TGCGCCAGCAGCTTGGAAGGGGGCCGAACAGATACGCAGTATTTT. It is translated as CASSLEGGRTDTQYF.